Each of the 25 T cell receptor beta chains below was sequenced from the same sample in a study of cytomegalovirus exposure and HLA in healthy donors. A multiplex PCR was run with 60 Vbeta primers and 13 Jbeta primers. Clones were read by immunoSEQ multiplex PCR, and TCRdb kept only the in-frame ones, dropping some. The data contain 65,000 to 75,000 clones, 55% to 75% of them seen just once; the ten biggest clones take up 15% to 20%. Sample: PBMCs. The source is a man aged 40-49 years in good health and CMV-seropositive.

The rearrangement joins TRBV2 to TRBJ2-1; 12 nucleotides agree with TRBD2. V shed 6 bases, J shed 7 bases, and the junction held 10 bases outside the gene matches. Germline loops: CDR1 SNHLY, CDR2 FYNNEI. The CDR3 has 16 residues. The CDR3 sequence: CASSAPSGGVRNEQFF. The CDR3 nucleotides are TGTGCCAGCAGCGCACCTAGCGGGGGGGTACGGAATGAGCAGTTCTTC.

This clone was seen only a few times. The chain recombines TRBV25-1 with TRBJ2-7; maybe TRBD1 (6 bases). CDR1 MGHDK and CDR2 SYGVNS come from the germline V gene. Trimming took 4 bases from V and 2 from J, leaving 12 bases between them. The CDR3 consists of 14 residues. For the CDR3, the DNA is TGTGCCAGCAGTGTTGGTGGACAGACCTACGAGCAGTACTTC. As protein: CASSVGGQTYEQYF.

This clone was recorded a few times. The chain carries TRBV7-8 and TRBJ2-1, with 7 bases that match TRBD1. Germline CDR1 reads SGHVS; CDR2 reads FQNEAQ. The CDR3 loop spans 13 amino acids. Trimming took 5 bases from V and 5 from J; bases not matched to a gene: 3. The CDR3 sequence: CASSPGQDNEQFF. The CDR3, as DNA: TGTGCCAGCAGCCCCGGACAGGACAATGAGCAGTTCTTC.

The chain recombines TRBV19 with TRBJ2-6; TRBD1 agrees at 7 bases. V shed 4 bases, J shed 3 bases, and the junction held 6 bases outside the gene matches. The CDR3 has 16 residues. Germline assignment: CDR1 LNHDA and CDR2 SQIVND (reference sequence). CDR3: CASSTIQGFGANVLTF. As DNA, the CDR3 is TGTGCCAGTAGTACCATACAGGGGTTTGGGGCCAACGTCCTGACTTTC.

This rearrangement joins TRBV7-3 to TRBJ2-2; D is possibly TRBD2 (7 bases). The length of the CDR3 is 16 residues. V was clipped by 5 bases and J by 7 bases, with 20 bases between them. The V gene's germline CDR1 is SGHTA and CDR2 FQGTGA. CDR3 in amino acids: CASSTSGGHLSGELFF. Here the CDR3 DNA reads TGTGCCAGCAGCACGTCGGGGGGCCACCTAAGCGGGGAGCTGTTTTTT.

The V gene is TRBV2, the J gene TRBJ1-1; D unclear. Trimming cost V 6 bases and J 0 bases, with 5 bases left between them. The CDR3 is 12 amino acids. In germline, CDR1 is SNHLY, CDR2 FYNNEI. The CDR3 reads CASRQMNTEAFF. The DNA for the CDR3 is TGTGCCAGCAGACAGATGAACACTGAAGCTTTCTTT. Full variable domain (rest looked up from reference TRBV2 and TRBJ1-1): EPEVTQTPSHQVTQMGQEVILRCVPISNHLYFYWYRQILGQKVEFLVSFYNNEISEKSEIFDDQFSVERPDGSNFTLKIRSTKLEDSAMYFCASRQMNTEAFFGQGTRLTVV.

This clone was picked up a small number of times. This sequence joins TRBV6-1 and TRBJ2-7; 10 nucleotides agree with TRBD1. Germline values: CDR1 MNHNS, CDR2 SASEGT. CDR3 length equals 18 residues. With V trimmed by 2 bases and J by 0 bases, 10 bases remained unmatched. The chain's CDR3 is CASSERLRTGGSSYEQYF. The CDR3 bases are TGTGCCAGCAGTGAAAGATTAAGGACAGGGGGAAGCTCCTACGAGCAGTACTTC.

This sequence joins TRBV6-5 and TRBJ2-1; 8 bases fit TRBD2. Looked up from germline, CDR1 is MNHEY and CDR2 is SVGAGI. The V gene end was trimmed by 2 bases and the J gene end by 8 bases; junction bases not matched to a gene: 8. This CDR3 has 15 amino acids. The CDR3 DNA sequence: TGTGCCAGCAGTTACGTCGGGGGGGCCGCAGATGAGCAGTTCTTC. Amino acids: CASSYVGGAADEQFF.

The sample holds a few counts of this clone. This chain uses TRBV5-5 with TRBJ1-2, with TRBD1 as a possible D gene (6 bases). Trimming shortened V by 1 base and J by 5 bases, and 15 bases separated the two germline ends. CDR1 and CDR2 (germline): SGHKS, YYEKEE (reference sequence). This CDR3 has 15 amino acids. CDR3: CASSLQGQDTYGYTF. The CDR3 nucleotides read TGTGCCAGCAGCTTGCAGGGACAAGATACATATGGCTACACCTTC.

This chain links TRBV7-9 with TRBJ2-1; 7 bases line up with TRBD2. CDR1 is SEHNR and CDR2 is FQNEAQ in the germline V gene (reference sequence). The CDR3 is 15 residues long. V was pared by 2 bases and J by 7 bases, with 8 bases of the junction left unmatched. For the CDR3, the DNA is TGTGCCAGCAGCTTAAGGCGGGAGAAAATGAATGAGCAGTTCTTC. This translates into CASSLRREKMNEQFF.

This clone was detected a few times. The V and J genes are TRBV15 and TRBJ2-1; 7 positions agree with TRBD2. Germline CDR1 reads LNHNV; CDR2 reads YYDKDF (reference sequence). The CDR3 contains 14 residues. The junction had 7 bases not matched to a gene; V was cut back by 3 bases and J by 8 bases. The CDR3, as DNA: TGTGCCACCAGCAGGGGGGGGTATGGGCATGAGCAGTTCTTC. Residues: CATSRGGYGHEQFF.

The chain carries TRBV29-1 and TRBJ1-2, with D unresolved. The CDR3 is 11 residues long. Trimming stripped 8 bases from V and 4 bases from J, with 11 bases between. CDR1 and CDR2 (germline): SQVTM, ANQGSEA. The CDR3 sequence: CSCRSSYGYTF. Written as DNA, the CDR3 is TGCAGCTGTAGGAGCAGCTATGGCTACACCTTC.

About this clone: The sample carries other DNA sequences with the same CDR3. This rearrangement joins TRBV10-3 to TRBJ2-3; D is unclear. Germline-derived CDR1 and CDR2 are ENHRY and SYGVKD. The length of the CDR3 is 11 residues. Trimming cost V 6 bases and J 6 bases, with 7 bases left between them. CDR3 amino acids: CAISGADTQYF. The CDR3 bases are TGTGCCATCAGCGGAGCGGATACGCAGTATTTT.

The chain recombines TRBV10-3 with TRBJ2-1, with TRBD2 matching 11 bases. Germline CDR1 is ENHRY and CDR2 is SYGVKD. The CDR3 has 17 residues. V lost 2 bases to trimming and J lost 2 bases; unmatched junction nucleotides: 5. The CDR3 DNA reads TGTGCCATCAGTGAGGGACTAGCGGGCTTCCCCTACAATGAGCAGTTCTTC. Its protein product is CAISEGLAGFPYNEQFF.

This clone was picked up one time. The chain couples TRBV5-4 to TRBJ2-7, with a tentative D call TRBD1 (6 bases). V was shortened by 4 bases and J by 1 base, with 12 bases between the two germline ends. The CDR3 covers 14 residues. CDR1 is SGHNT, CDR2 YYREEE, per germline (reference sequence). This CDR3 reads CASSRAGTSYEQYF. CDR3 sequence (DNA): TGTGCCAGCAGCCGCGCCGGGACATCCTACGAGCAGTACTTC.

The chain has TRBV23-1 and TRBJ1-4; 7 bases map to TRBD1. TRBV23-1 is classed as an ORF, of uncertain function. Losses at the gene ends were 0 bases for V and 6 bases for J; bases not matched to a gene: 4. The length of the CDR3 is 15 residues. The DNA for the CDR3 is TGCGCCAGCAGTCAATCTGGGCAGGGGGATGAAAAACTGTTTTTT. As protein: CASSQSGQGDEKLFF.

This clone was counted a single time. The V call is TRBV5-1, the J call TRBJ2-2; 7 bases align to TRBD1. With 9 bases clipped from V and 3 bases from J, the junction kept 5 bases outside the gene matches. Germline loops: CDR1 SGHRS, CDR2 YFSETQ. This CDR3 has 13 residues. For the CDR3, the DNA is TGCGCCACCGCAGGGGGAGACACCGGGGAGCTGTTTTTT. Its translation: CATAGGDTGELFF.

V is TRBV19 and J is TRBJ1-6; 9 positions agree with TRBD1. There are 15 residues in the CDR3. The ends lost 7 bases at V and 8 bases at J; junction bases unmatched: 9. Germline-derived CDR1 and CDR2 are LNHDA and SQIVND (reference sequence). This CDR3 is CASTQGTGWDSPLHF. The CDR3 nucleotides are TGTGCCAGTACCCAGGGGACAGGGTGGGATTCACCCCTCCACTTT.

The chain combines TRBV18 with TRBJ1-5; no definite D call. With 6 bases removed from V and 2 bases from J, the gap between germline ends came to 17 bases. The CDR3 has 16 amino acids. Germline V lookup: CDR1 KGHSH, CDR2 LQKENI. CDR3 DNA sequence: TGTGCCAGCTCGGAAGCGGGGTTTAGGGGCAATCAGCCCCAGCATTTT. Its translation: CASSEAGFRGNQPQHF.

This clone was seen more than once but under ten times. The DNA of the CDR3 is TGTGCCAGCAGCAACCGACAGGGACCTCTTAGCGTAGCTTTCTTT. Its protein is CASSNRQGPLSVAFF. This sequence joins TRBV7-9 and TRBJ1-1; 7 bases fit TRBD1. The CDR3 runs 15 residues. V was pared by 5 bases and J by 10 bases, with 16 bases of the junction left unmatched. The germline gives CDR1 SEHNR, CDR2 FQNEAQ (reference sequence).

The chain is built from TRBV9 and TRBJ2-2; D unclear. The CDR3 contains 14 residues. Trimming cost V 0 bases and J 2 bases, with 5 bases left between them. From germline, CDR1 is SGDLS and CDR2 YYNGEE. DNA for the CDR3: TGTGCCAGCAGCGTAGTTGTAAACACCGGGGAGCTGTTTTTT. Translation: CASSVVVNTGELFF.

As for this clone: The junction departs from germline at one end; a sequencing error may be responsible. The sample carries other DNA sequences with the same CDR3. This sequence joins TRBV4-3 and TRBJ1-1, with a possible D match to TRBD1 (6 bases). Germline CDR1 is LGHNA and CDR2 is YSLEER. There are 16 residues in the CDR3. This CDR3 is CASSQVGGRLNTEAFF. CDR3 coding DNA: TGCGCCAGCAGCCAAGTGGGGGGGCGGTTGAACACTGAAGCCTTCTTT.

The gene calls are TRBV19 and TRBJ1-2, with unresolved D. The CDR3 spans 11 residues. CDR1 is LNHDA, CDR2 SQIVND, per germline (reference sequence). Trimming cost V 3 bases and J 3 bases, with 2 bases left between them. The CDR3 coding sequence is TGTGCCAGTAGTATCGACTATGGCTACACCTTC. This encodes CASSIDYGYTF.

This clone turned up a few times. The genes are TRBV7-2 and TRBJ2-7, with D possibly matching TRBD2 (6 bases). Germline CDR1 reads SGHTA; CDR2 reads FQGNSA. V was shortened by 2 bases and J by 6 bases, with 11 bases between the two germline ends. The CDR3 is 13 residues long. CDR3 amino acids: CASSLFPGAEQYF. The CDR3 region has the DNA TGTGCCAGCAGCTTATTCCCGGGAGCCGAGCAGTACTTC. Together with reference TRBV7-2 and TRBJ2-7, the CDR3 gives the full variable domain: GAGVSQSPSNKVTEKGKDVELRCDPISGHTALYWYRQSLGQGLEFLIYFQGNSAPDKSGLPSDRFSAERTGGSVSTLTIQRTQQEDSAVYLCASSLFPGAEQYFGPGTRLTVT.

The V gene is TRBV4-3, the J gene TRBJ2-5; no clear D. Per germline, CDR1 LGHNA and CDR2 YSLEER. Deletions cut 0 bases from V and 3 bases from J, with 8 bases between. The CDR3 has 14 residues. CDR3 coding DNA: TGCGCCAGCAGCCAAGATCTAGTCAAAGAGACCCAGTACTTC. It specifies CASSQDLVKETQYF.